These T cell receptor beta chains were read from a single sample in a study of T cell responses to AZD1222 COVID-19 vaccine. The assay was immunoSEQ multiplex PCR, and TCRdb's table has in-frame clones only and misses some. The repertoire holds about 83,000 clones, with about 82% as singletons. Material: peripheral blood, obtained on day 0 of AZD1222 vaccination. These receptors originate from an adult in good health. CDR3s include the opening cysteine and the closing phenylalanine or tryptophan. D genes are given only for firm matches. Rows give clone size only sometimes, using once, few, many, or a class for an expanded clone.

j_call: TRBJ1-4; clone_size: NA; d_call: TRBD1; v_call: TRBV7-9; cdr3_aa: CASSSSGQATNEKLFF; cdr3_nt: TGTGCCAGCAGCTCTTCAGGACAGGCAACTAATGAAAAACTGTTTTTT
j_call: TRBJ1-5; clone_size: NA; d_call: TRBD1; v_call: TRBV11-2; cdr3_aa: CASRRQGENQPQHF; cdr3_nt: TGTGCCAGCAGGCGACAGGGGGAGAATCAGCCCCAGCATTTT
j_call: TRBJ1-1; clone_size: NA; d_call: NA; v_call: TRBV11-2; cdr3_aa: CASSPGVLMTEAFF; cdr3_nt: TGTGCCAGCAGCCCGGGGGTTCTTATGACTGAAGCTTTCTTT
j_call: TRBJ2-5; clone_size: NA; d_call: NA; v_call: TRBV4-3; cdr3_aa: CASSQDILQGQETQYF; cdr3_nt: TGCGCCAGCAGCCAAGATATTTTACAGGGCCAAGAGACCCAGTACTTC
j_call: TRBJ1-3; clone_size: NA; d_call: NA; v_call: TRBV27; cdr3_aa: CASSYGLGGGNTIYF; cdr3_nt: TGTGCCAGCAGCTACGGTCTGGGGGGAGGAAACACCATATATTTT
j_call: TRBJ1-3; clone_size: NA; d_call: NA; v_call: TRBV27; cdr3_aa: CASSQQQGSGNTIYF; cdr3_nt: TGTGCCAGCAGTCAACAACAGGGATCTGGAAACACCATATATTTT
j_call: TRBJ1-2; clone_size: NA; d_call: NA; v_call: TRBV29-1; cdr3_aa: CSVWTANYGYTF; cdr3_nt: TGCAGCGTTTGGACCGCTAACTATGGCTACACCTTC
j_call: TRBJ2-1; clone_size: once; d_call: NA; v_call: TRBV29-1; cdr3_aa: CSVVWIKQFF; cdr3_nt: TGCAGCGTTGTTTGGATAAAGCAGTTCTTC
j_call: TRBJ2-1; clone_size: few; d_call: NA; v_call: TRBV7-2; cdr3_aa: CASSLGPYNEQFF; cdr3_nt: TGTGCCAGCAGCTTAGGACCCTACAATGAGCAGTTCTTC
j_call: TRBJ2-1; clone_size: NA; d_call: TRBD2; v_call: TRBV7-3; cdr3_aa: CASSIIAGVSEQFF; cdr3_nt: TGTGCCAGCAGCATAATAGCGGGAGTATCTGAGCAGTTCTTC
j_call: TRBJ2-3; clone_size: NA; d_call: TRBD2; v_call: TRBV5-1; cdr3_aa: CASSASGTTDTQYF; cdr3_nt: TGCGCCAGCAGCGCTAGCGGGACCACAGATACGCAGTATTTT
j_call: TRBJ2-7; clone_size: NA; d_call: NA; v_call: TRBV6-1; cdr3_aa: CASSEGVARGEQYF; cdr3_nt: TGTGCCAGCAGTGAAGGGGTAGCCAGGGGCGAGCAGTACTTC
j_call: TRBJ2-3; clone_size: NA; d_call: NA; v_call: TRBV18; cdr3_aa: CASSPTDTDTQYF; cdr3_nt: TGTGCCAGCTCACCTACGGACACAGATACGCAGTATTTT
j_call: TRBJ2-1; clone_size: NA; d_call: NA; v_call: TRBV7-2; cdr3_aa: CASSLKGGGPNEQFF; cdr3_nt: TGTGCCAGCAGCTTAAAGGGGGGCGGTCCCAATGAGCAGTTCTTC
j_call: TRBJ2-3; clone_size: once; d_call: NA; v_call: TRBV7-9; cdr3_aa: CASSYKQGAVTDTQYF; cdr3_nt: TGTGCCAGCAGCTATAAACAGGGTGCGGTAACAGATACGCAGTATTTT
j_call: TRBJ2-7; clone_size: NA; d_call: TRBD2; v_call: TRBV29-1; cdr3_aa: CSVAGLTSGGSYEQYF; cdr3_nt: TGCAGCGTTGCGGGGCTAACTAGCGGGGGCTCCTACGAGCAGTACTTC
j_call: TRBJ2-1; clone_size: NA; d_call: TRBD1; v_call: TRBV18; cdr3_aa: CASSAIDRDNEQFF; cdr3_nt: TGTGCCAGCTCAGCCATTGACAGGGACAATGAGCAGTTCTTC
j_call: TRBJ2-7; clone_size: NA; d_call: TRBD1; v_call: TRBV18; cdr3_aa: CASSGPQGASGISEQYF; cdr3_nt: TGTGCCAGCTCAGGGCCACAGGGGGCCTCGGGGATTTCCGAGCAGTACTTC
j_call: TRBJ2-2; clone_size: NA; d_call: NA; v_call: TRBV10-3; cdr3_aa: CAISESGRDSWAGELFF; cdr3_nt: TGTGCCATCAGTGAGTCGGGAAGGGACTCATGGGCCGGGGAGCTGTTTTTT
j_call: TRBJ2-1; clone_size: NA; d_call: NA; v_call: TRBV11-2; cdr3_aa: CASRPSGASYNEQFF; cdr3_nt: TGTGCCAGCAGACCCTCCGGGGCCTCCTACAATGAGCAGTTCTTC
j_call: TRBJ1-1; clone_size: NA; d_call: TRBD1; v_call: TRBV3-1/TRBV3-2; cdr3_aa: CASSQDRGGTTFF; cdr3_nt: TGTGCCAGCAGCCAGGACAGGGGGGGCACAACTTTCTTT
j_call: TRBJ2-1; clone_size: once; d_call: NA; v_call: TRBV6-5; cdr3_aa: CASSYSNSWFF; cdr3_nt: TGTGCCAGCAGTTACTCGAACTCCTGGTTCTTC
j_call: TRBJ2-1; clone_size: once; d_call: TRBD2; v_call: TRBV9; cdr3_aa: CASSVGAGRAEDEQFF; cdr3_nt: TGTGCCAGCAGCGTAGGGGCCGGGAGGGCTGAGGATGAGCAGTTCTTC
j_call: TRBJ2-1; clone_size: NA; d_call: NA; v_call: TRBV27; cdr3_aa: CASSLSSSMDEQFF; cdr3_nt: TGTGCCAGCAGTTTATCGTCTAGTATGGATGAGCAGTTCTTC
j_call: TRBJ2-5; clone_size: NA; d_call: TRBD2; v_call: TRBV29-1; cdr3_aa: CSVEGRTSGSPETQYF; cdr3_nt: TGCAGCGTTGAAGGCCGGACTAGCGGGAGTCCAGAGACCCAGTACTTC
j_call: TRBJ2-7; clone_size: NA; d_call: NA; v_call: TRBV5-1; cdr3_aa: CASSLGRVLYEQYF; cdr3_nt: TGCGCCAGCAGCTTGGGAAGGGTTCTCTACGAGCAGTACTTC
j_call: TRBJ1-4; clone_size: NA; d_call: NA; v_call: TRBV10-3; cdr3_aa: CAISEFSGAREKLFF; cdr3_nt: TGTGCCATCAGTGAGTTTTCTGGGGCTCGCGAAAAACTGTTTTTT
j_call: TRBJ2-7; clone_size: NA; d_call: NA; v_call: TRBV9; cdr3_aa: CASSVGGTLAYEQYF; cdr3_nt: TGTGCCAGCAGCGTAGGAGGGACCTTGGCGTACGAGCAGTACTTC
j_call: TRBJ2-1; clone_size: NA; d_call: NA; v_call: TRBV5-1; cdr3_aa: CASSLVGTLAYNEQFF; cdr3_nt: TGCGCCAGCAGCTTGGTTGGGACGCTGGCCTACAATGAGCAGTTCTTC
j_call: TRBJ1-2; clone_size: once; d_call: TRBD1; v_call: TRBV13; cdr3_aa: CASSPKPWTGGRGYTF; cdr3_nt: TGTGCCAGCAGCCCTAAGCCCTGGACAGGGGGCCGCGGCTACACCTTC
j_call: TRBJ2-3; clone_size: NA; d_call: TRBD2; v_call: TRBV5-1; cdr3_aa: CASSLAGTSGLADTQYF; cdr3_nt: TGCGCCAGCAGCTTGGCTGGGACTAGCGGTCTTGCAGATACGCAGTATTTT
j_call: TRBJ1-1; clone_size: NA; d_call: NA; v_call: TRBV11-2; cdr3_aa: CASSPRGVGGTEAFF; cdr3_nt: TGTGCCAGCAGCCCCAGAGGGGTGGGGGGCACTGAAGCTTTCTTT
j_call: TRBJ2-2; clone_size: NA; d_call: NA; v_call: TRBV7-3; cdr3_aa: CASSPDSATGELFF; cdr3_nt: TGTGCCAGCAGCCCAGACAGTGCCACCGGGGAGCTGTTTTTT
j_call: TRBJ1-2; clone_size: NA; d_call: NA; v_call: TRBV19; cdr3_aa: CASSMLALTNYGYTF; cdr3_nt: TGTGCCAGTAGTATGTTGGCCCTAACTAACTATGGCTACACCTTC
j_call: TRBJ1-2; clone_size: NA; d_call: TRBD1; v_call: TRBV27; cdr3_aa: CASSFGGTGNYYGYTF; cdr3_nt: TGTGCCAGCAGTTTTGGGGGGACAGGGAATTACTATGGCTACACCTTC
j_call: TRBJ1-2; clone_size: NA; d_call: NA; v_call: TRBV25-1; cdr3_aa: CASSDAGVGYGYTF; cdr3_nt: TGTGCCAGCAGTGATGCGGGGGTCGGCTATGGCTACACCTTC
j_call: TRBJ1-1; clone_size: NA; d_call: NA; v_call: TRBV19; cdr3_aa: CASSISGNTEAFF; cdr3_nt: TGTGCCAGTAGTATATCAGGGAACACTGAAGCTTTCTTT
j_call: TRBJ2-7; clone_size: NA; d_call: NA; v_call: TRBV6-1; cdr3_aa: CASRGVERAVHEQYF; cdr3_nt: TGTGCCAGCAGGGGGGTCGAGCGTGCAGTCCACGAGCAGTACTTC
j_call: TRBJ2-5; clone_size: once; d_call: NA; v_call: TRBV21-1; cdr3_aa: CAISLGGGETQYF; cdr3_nt: TGTGCCATTTCCCTAGGGGGAGGGGAGACCCAGTACTTC
j_call: TRBJ2-3; clone_size: NA; d_call: NA; v_call: TRBV7-3; cdr3_aa: CASSPRVSSTDTQYF; cdr3_nt: TGTGCCAGCAGCCCTCGGGTTAGTTCAACAGATACGCAGTATTTT
j_call: TRBJ2-5; clone_size: NA; d_call: NA; v_call: TRBV7-2; cdr3_aa: CASSPGRGETQYF; cdr3_nt: TGTGCCAGCAGTCCCGGCAGGGGAGAGACCCAGTACTTC
j_call: TRBJ2-1; clone_size: few; d_call: NA; v_call: TRBV7-9; cdr3_aa: CASSFLTGYEQFF; cdr3_nt: TGTGCCAGCAGCTTCTTGACGGGATATGAGCAGTTCTTC